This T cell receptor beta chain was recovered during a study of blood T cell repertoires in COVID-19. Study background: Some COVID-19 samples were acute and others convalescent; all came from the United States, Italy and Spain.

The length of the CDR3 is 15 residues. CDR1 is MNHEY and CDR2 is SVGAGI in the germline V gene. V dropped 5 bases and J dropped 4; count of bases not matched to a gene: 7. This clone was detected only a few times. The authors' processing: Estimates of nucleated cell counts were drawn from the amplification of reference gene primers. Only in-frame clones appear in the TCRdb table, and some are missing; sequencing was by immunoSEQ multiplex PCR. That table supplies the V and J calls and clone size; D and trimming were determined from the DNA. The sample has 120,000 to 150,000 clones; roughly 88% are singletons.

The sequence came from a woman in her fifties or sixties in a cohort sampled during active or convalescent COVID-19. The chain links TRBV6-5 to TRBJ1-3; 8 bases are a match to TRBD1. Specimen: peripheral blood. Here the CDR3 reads CASSRANRGGNTIYF. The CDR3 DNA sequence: TGTGCCAGCAGTCGAGCCAACAGGGGGGGAAACACCATATATTTT.